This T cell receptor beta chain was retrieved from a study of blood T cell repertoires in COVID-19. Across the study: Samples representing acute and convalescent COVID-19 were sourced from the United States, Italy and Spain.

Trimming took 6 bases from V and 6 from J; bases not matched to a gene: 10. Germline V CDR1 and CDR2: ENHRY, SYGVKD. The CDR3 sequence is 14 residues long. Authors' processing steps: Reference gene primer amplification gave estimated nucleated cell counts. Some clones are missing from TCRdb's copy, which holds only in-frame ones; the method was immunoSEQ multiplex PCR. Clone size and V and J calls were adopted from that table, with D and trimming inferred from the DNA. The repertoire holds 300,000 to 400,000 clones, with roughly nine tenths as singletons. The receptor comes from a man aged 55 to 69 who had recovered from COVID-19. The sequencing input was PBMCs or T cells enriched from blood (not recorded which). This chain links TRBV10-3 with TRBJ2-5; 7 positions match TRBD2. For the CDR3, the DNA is TGTGCCATCAGCGACTCCCGGGGAGGGCAGACCCAGTACTTC. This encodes CAISDSRGGQTQYF.